The rows below give T cell receptor beta chains drawn from one sample of a study of cytomegalovirus exposure and HLA in healthy donors. Measured with immunoSEQ multiplex PCR; TCRdb has only the in-frame clones, and not every one. In the table there are about 130,000 clones, approximately 94% of which are singletons. Material: PBMCs. Source of these receptors: a man between 18 and 35 years old in good health and CMV-seropositive. Each CDR3 is given with its conserved first and last residue. The order of the fields is J gene, V gene, D gene, clone size, CDR3 DNA, CDR3 protein. The D gene is left open where the match is weak. The size entry is marked missing in some rows and otherwise reads once, few, many or a size class.

>TRBJ2-2|TRBV27|TRBD2|-
TGTGCCAGCACAGGGGCGGGGGGACTTCCCACCGGGGAGCTGTTTTTT
CASTGAGGLPTGELFF
>TRBJ1-1|TRBV4-1|-|-
TGCGCCAGCAGCCAAGAGTGGCACTATAACACTGAAGCTTTCTTT
CASSQEWHYNTEAFF
>TRBJ1-1|TRBV4-2|-|-
TGTGCCAGCAGCCAAGATAGACTTGAATTGAACACTGAAGCTTTCTTT
CASSQDRLELNTEAFF
>TRBJ1-3|TRBV28|-|-
TGTGCCAGCAGCGACAGGCTCAACACCATATATTTT
CASSDRLNTIYF
>TRBJ2-2|TRBV30|-|-
TGTGCCTGGAGTCGCAGGGACACCGGGGAGCTGTTTTTT
CAWSRRDTGELFF
>TRBJ2-3|TRBV27|-|-
TGTGCCAGCAGTTTATACTTACGGGGGAGCACAGATACGCAGTATTTT
CASSLYLRGSTDTQYF
>TRBJ1-2|TRBV10-3|-|-
TGTGCCATCAGTGAGTCTACCCAGGTCTATGGCTACACCTTC
CAISESTQVYGYTF
>TRBJ1-3|TRBV27|-|-
TGTGCCAGCAGTCCAACTGGCCTCGGGGGATACTCTGGAAACACCATATATTTT
CASSPTGLGGYSGNTIYF
>TRBJ2-7|TRBV5-1|-|once
TGCGCCAGCAGCGGTGGGGAGCCCAATCTACCGTTGCAATACGAGCAGTACTTC
CASSGGEPNLPLQYEQYF
>TRBJ2-1|TRBV10-3|-|-
TGTGCCATCGACTTGGGCAATGAGCAGTTCTTC
CAIDLGNEQFF
>TRBJ2-2|TRBV2|TRBD2|-
TGTGCCAGCAGGGGACTAGCCCTGGACACCGGGGAGCTGTTTTTT
CASRGLALDTGELFF
>TRBJ2-1|TRBV28|TRBD1|-
TGTGCCAGCAGTTCCCTCAGCGACAGGGGGCCGTACAATGAGCAGTTCTTC
CASSSLSDRGPYNEQFF
>TRBJ1-2|TRBV2|-|-
TGTGCCAGCAGCCTAACAGGGAATGGGTATGGCTACACCTTC
CASSLTGNGYGYTF
>TRBJ1-1|TRBV5-1|-|-
TGCGCCAGCAGCCGTGAACAGGGCGAGGGCACTGAAGCTTTCTTT
CASSREQGEGTEAFF
>TRBJ2-2|TRBV5-1|TRBD2|-
TGCGCCAGCAGCTTGCGACCTAGCGGGAACACCGGGGAGCTGTTTTTT
CASSLRPSGNTGELFF
>TRBJ1-1|TRBV10-3|TRBD1|-
TGTGCCATCGCAGAGACAGGGGGGGACACTGAAGCTTTCTTT
CAIAETGGDTEAFF
>TRBJ2-2|TRBV27|-|-
TGTGCCAGCAGTCCGGGATACGCCGGGGAGCTGTTTTTT
CASSPGYAGELFF
>TRBJ2-7|TRBV7-2|-|-
TGTGCCAGCAGCTTAGGCGGGGTGGCTTACGAGCAGTACTTC
CASSLGGVAYEQYF
>TRBJ2-1|TRBV5-1|TRBD2|-
TGCGCCAGCAGGAGATTGACACCGGGGGTAACGGGAGGGATTTACAATGAGCAGTTCTTC
CASRRLTPGVTGGIYNEQFF
>TRBJ2-7|TRBV27|-|-
TGTGCCAGCAGTTTCAGCGCGGGAAGTAGATACTACGAGCAGTACTTC
CASSFSAGSRYYEQYF
>TRBJ2-1|TRBV4-2|TRBD2|-
TGTGCCAGCAGTGGCCTAGCGGGGTACAATGAGCAGTTCTTC
CASSGLAGYNEQFF
>TRBJ2-7|TRBV18|-|-
TGTGCCAGCTCACCTTGGGGCAGGGAATCCGAGCAGTACTTC
CASSPWGRESEQYF
>TRBJ1-2|TRBV7-9|TRBD1|-
TGTGCCAGCAGCCTCGGCACAGGGGCATATGGCTACACCTTC
CASSLGTGAYGYTF
>TRBJ2-1|TRBV28|TRBD2|-
TGTGCCAGCAGCCAAGGACTAGCGGGAGGGCCTATCCTAAATGAGCAGTTCTTC
CASSQGLAGGPILNEQFF
>TRBJ2-1|TRBV19|-|-
TGTGCCAGTAGTAGCCTAGCTCCCTACAATGAGCAGTTCTTC
CASSSLAPYNEQFF
>TRBJ2-5|TRBV27|TRBD2|-
TGTGCCAGCAGCCCCTGGGGTAGCGGGAGCCAAGAGACCCAGTACTTC
CASSPWGSGSQETQYF
>TRBJ1-1|TRBV5-5|TRBD1|-
TGTGCCAGCAGCTGGGGGACAGGGTCCAACACTGAAGCTTTCTTT
CASSWGTGSNTEAFF